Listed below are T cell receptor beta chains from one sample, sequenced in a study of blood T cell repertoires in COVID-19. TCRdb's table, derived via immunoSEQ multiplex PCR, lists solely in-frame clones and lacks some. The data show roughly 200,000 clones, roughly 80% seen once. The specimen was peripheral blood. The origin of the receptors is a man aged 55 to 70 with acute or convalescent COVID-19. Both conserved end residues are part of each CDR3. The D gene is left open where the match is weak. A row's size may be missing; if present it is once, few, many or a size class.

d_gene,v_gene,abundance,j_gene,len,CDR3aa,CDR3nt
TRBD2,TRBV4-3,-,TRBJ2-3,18,CASSQGESAREGSDTQYF,TGCGCCAGCAGCCAAGGAGAATCGGCCAGGGAGGGTTCAGATACGCAGTATTTT
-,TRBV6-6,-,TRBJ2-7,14,CASSKAAGTYEQYF,TGTGCCAGCAGCAAGGCCGCAGGTACCTACGAGCAGTACTTC
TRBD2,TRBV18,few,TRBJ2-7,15,CASSRGLAGDYEQYF,TGTGCCAGCTCACGCGGACTAGCGGGAGACTACGAGCAGTACTTC
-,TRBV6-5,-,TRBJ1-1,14,CASSYGQQGTEAFF,TGTGCCAGCAGTTACGGACAGCAAGGCACTGAAGCTTTCTTT
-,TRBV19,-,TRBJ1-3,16,CASSPRSLLSGNTIYF,TGTGCCAGTAGTCCCCGGTCCTTACTCTCTGGAAACACCATATATTTT
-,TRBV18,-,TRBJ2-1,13,CASSPPMDYEQFF,TGTGCCAGCTCACCACCGATGGACTATGAGCAGTTCTTC
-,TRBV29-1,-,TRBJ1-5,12,CSVYRVYQPQHF,TGCAGCGTGTACAGGGTCTACCAGCCCCAGCATTTT
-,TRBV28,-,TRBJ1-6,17,CASSLDWAGVYNSPLHF,TGTGCCAGCAGTTTAGATTGGGCAGGGGTTTATAATTCACCCCTCCACTTT
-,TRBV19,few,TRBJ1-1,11,CASMEGTEAFF,TGTGCCAGTATGGAGGGGACTGAAGCTTTCTTT
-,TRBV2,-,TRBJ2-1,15,CASSGSVSSYNEQFF,TGTGCCAGCAGTGGTTCCGTGAGCTCCTACAATGAGCAGTTCTTC
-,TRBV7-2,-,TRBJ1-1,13,CASSLGGVRAFRF,TGTGCCAGCAGCTTAGGCGGGGTACGGGCCTTCAGGTTT
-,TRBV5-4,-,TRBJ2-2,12,CASSLETGELFF,TGTGCCAGCAGCCTAGAGACCGGGGAGCTGTTTTTT
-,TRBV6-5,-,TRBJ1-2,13,CASTLGQNYGYTF,TGTGCCAGCACCCTCGGACAGAACTATGGCTACACCTTC
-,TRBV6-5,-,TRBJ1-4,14,CASSYGGSNEKLFF,TGTGCCAGCAGTTACGGAGGGTCCAATGAAAAACTGTTTTTT
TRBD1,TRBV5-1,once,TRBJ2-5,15,CASSSAPGQKETQYF,TGCGCCAGCAGCTCGGCACCGGGACAGAAAGAGACCCAGTACTTC
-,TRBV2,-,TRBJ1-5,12,CASSAPVEAQHF,TGTGCCAGCAGTGCCCCAGTTGAAGCCCAGCATTTT
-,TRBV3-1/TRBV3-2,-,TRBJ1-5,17,CASSLLRGGYNNQPQHF,TGTGCCAGCAGCCTCCTAAGGGGAGGTTATAACAATCAGCCCCAGCATTTT
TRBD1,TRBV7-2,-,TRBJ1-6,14,CASSSGTVNSPLHF,TGTGCCAGCAGCTCCGGGACAGTCAATTCACCCCTCCACTTT
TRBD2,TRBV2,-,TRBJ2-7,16,CASSAGTSGSYYEQYF,TGTGCCAGCAGTGCGGGGACTAGCGGGAGCTACTACGAGCAGTACTTC
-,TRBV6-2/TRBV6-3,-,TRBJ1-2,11,CASSYAGAYTF,TGTGCCAGCAGTTACGCCGGAGCCTACACCTTC
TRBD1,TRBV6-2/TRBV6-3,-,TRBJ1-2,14,CASSPDGQGYGYTF,TGTGCCAGCAGCCCCGATGGACAGGGGTATGGCTACACCTTC
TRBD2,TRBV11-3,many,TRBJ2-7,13,CASSQSGLAEQYF,TGTGCCAGCAGTCAATCCGGACTAGCCGAGCAGTACTTC
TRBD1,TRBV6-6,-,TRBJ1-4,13,CASGGQGVEKLFF,TGTGCCAGCGGAGGGCAGGGGGTAGAAAAACTGTTTTTT
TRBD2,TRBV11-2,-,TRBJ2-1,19,CASSLGMRPSGREGNEQFF,TGTGCCAGCAGCTTAGGAATGAGGCCTAGCGGGAGGGAGGGAAATGAGCAGTTCTTC
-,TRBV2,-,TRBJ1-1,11,CASSGQGEAFF,TGTGCCAGCAGTGGCCAGGGAGAAGCTTTCTTT
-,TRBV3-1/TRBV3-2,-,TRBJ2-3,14,CASSIAASTDTQYF,TGTGCCAGCAGCATAGCGGCGAGCACAGATACGCAGTATTTT
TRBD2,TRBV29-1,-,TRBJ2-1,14,CSVGGGSFYNEQFF,TGCAGCGTTGGCGGCGGGAGCTTTTACAATGAGCAGTTCTTC
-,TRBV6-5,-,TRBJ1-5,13,CASKARDNQPQHF,TGTGCCAGCAAGGCCAGGGACAATCAGCCCCAGCATTTT
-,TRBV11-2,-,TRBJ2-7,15,CASSLEAGNSYEQYF,TGTGCCAGCAGCTTAGAGGCAGGGAACTCCTACGAGCAGTACTTC
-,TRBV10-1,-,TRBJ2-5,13,CASSDLAKETQYF,TGCGCCAGCAGTGATTTGGCCAAAGAGACCCAGTACTTC
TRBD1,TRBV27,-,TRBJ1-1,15,CASSLSGTVGTEAFF,TGTGCCAGCAGTTTATCCGGGACAGTTGGCACTGAAGCTTTCTTT
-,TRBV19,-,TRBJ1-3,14,CASSYRGAGNTIYF,TGTGCCAGTAGTTACCGGGGGGCTGGAAACACCATATATTTT
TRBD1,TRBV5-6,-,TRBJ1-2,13,CASSWTGRMGYTF,TGTGCCAGCAGCTGGACAGGGCGGATGGGCTACACCTTC
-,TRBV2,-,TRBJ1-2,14,CASRGAGQNYGYTF,TGTGCCAGCAGGGGGGCGGGCCAGAACTATGGCTACACCTTC
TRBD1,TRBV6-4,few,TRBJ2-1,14,CASSRAGGYNEQFF,TGTGCCAGCAGTCGGGCAGGGGGATACAATGAGCAGTTCTTC
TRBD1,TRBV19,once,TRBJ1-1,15,CASSIFRGVKTEAFF,TGTGCCAGTAGTATATTCAGGGGGGTGAAAACTGAAGCTTTCTTT
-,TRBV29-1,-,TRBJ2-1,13,CSALIRESDEQFF,TGCAGCGCTCTTATTAGGGAGTCCGATGAGCAGTTCTTC
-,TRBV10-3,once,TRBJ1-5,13,CAISSGGGQPQHF,TGTGCCATCAGCAGCGGGGGAGGACAGCCCCAGCATTTT
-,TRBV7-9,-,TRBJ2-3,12,CASSPHTDTQYF,TGTGCCAGCAGCCCCCACACAGATACGCAGTATTTT
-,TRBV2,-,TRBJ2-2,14,CASRGQPYTGELFF,TGTGCCAGCAGAGGACAGCCTTACACCGGGGAGCTGTTTTTT
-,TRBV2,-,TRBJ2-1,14,CASSEFSGNNEQFF,TGTGCCAGCAGTGAATTTAGCGGTAACAATGAGCAGTTCTTC
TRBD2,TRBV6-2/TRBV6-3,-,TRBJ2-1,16,CASSSMGLAGGREQFF,TGTGCCAGCAGTTCCATGGGACTAGCGGGGGGGCGGGAGCAGTTCTTC
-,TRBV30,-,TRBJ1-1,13,CAWSVLGNTEAFF,TGTGCCTGGAGTGTACTCGGGAACACTGAAGCTTTCTTT
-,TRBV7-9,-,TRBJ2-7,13,CASSPPSSYEQYF,TGTGCCAGCAGCCCCCCCAGCTCCTACGAGCAGTACTTC
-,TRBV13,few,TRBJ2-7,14,CASSLDRGTYEQYF,TGTGCCAGCAGCTTAGATAGGGGTACCTACGAGCAGTACTTC
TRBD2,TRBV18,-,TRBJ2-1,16,CASSPGTSGTYNEQFF,TGTGCCAGCTCACCTGGGACTAGCGGCACGTACAATGAGCAGTTCTTC
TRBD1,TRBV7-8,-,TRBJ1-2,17,CASSAPKTTGVSWGYTF,TGTGCCAGCAGCGCCCCCAAAACGACAGGGGTCTCTTGGGGCTACACCTTC
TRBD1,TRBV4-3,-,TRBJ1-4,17,CASSQDLVGTEALNVFF,TGCGCCAGCAGCCAAGATTTAGTAGGGACAGAGGCCCTTAATGTGTTTTTT
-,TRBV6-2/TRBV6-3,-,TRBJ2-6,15,CASSQLRSGANVLTF,TGTGCCAGCAGCCAACTCCGCTCTGGGGCCAACGTCCTGACTTTC
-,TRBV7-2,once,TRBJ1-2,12,CASSSQGYGYTF,TGTGCCAGCAGCTCACAGGGATATGGCTACACCTTC
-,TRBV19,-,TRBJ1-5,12,CATRQSNQPQHF,TGTGCCACTAGACAGAGCAATCAGCCCCAGCATTTT
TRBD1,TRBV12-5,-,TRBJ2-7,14,CASGPRTGVYEQYF,TGTGCTAGTGGCCCTCGGACAGGGGTCTACGAGCAGTACTTC
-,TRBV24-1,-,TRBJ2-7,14,CAMSGGYEFVRQYF,TGTGCCATGAGTGGCGGGTACGAGTTCGTGCGGCAGTACTTC
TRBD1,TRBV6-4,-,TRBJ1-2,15,CASSDSGTGNYGYTF,TGTGCCAGCAGTGATTCCGGGACAGGCAACTATGGCTACACCTTC
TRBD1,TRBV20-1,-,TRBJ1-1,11,CSAPDRVGAFF,TGCAGTGCCCCCGACAGGGTTGGAGCTTTCTTT
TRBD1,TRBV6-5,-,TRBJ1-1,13,CASSYGTVTEAFF,TGTGCCAGCAGTTACGGGACAGTAACTGAAGCTTTCTTT
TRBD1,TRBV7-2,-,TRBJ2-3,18,CASSFAATGGADTDTQYF,TGTGCCAGCAGCTTCGCCGCGACAGGGGGCGCCGACACAGATACGCAGTATTTT